This TCR beta chain was recovered during a study of blood T cell repertoires in COVID-19. Sequencing was performed with immunoSEQ multiplex PCR; in TCRdb, only in-frame clones are kept and a portion is missing. The data contain about 270,000 clones, around 86% of them singletons. This clonotype was sampled from a human donor in a cohort sampled during active COVID-19. The sequenced sample was peripheral blood.

CDR3 nucleotide sequence: TGTGCCAGCAGTTTATTGCGACTAGCGGGAGGATTCTACAATGAGCAGTTCTTC. Its translation is CASSLLRLAGGFYNEQFF. The chain has TRBV28 and TRBJ2-1; 13 nucleotides agree with TRBD2. CDR3 length: 18 amino acids. The V gene's germline CDR1 is MDHEN and CDR2 SYDVKM. With 1 base clipped from V and 3 bases from J, the junction kept 6 bases outside the gene matches.